One sample yielded the 10 T cell receptor beta chains listed below, sequenced in a study of T cells in tuberculosis. The table came from immunoSEQ multiplex PCR; TCRdb's copy has only in-frame clones and leaves some out. The sample lists 88,000 or so clones, roughly 90% seen once, with 1.5% to 2% in the top ten. Cells were sorted from thawed PBMC rested overnight and stained with GMM-loaded CD1B tetramer, viability dye and anti-CD3. C32 glucose monomycolate from Rhodococcus equi was loaded onto the CD1B tetramers. The specimen sequenced was CD1b-GMM tetramer-negative cells sorted from PBMCs. The origin of the receptors is an adult woman with latent tuberculosis.

This clone was recorded once. V and J are TRBV6-6 and TRBJ2-7; D unresolved. CDR1 and CDR2 from the germline V gene are MNHNY and SVGAGI (reference sequence). The CDR3 has 15 residues. V lost 10 bases to trimming and J lost 2 bases, with 21 bases between them. The DNA for the CDR3 is TGTGCCATCTACGCTTTATCGGGTTTGGCCTACGAGCAGTACGTC. Its translation is CAIYALSGLAYEQYV.

The chain links TRBV18 to TRBJ2-3, with D maybe TRBD1 (5 bases). The CDR3 is 16 residues long. CDR1 is KGHSH, CDR2 LQKENI, per germline. Trimming removed 1 base from V and 2 bases from J, with 13 bases in between. CDR3 nucleotides: TGTGCCAGCTCACCACGGGTAGGGGTGTCCACAGATACGCAGTATTTT. Its translation is CASSPRVGVSTDTQYF.

This clone was recorded once. The chain couples TRBV2 to TRBJ1-6; weak D call: TRBD1 (5 bases). The CDR3 is 15 residues long. V gave up 3 bases and J gave up 7 bases, with 13 bases separating them. CDR1 is SNHLY and CDR2 is FYNNEI in the germline V gene. CDR3 sequence (DNA): TGTGCCAGCAGTGAGGGGGGAATACCAAATTCACCCCTCCACTTT. Amino acid sequence: CASSEGGIPNSPLHF.

This chain connects TRBV7-2 to TRBJ2-7; no clear D gene. The CDR3 is 12 amino acids. Germline V lookup: CDR1 SGHTA, CDR2 FQGNSA. The V gene lost 4 bases and the J gene lost 0 bases, with 4 bases spanning the gap. CDR3 in DNA: TGTGCCAGCAGCTCGTCCTCCTACGAGCAGTACTTC. This codes for CASSSSSYEQYF. The full variable domain, with the rest looked up from reference TRBV7-2 and TRBJ2-7, is GAGVSQSPSNKVTEKGKDVELRCDPISGHTALYWYRQSLGQGLEFLIYFQGNSAPDKSGLPSDRFSAERTGGSVSTLTIQRTQQEDSAVYLCASSSSSYEQYFGPGTRLTVT.

This clone was seen more than once but under ten times. The chain combines TRBV6-1 with TRBJ2-6; D may be TRBD1 (5 bases). The germline V and J ends were trimmed by 3 bases and 1 base, with 7 bases remaining between them. This CDR3 is built from 15 residues. CDR1 is MNHNS and CDR2 is SASEGT in the germline V gene. The DNA of the CDR3 is TGTGCCAGCAGTGATAGGGGTTCTGGGGCCAACGTCCTGACTTTC. The encoded protein is CASSDRGSGANVLTF.

V is TRBV5-1 and J is TRBJ1-3; D is perhaps TRBD1 (5 bases). The CDR3 loop spans 16 amino acids. V was pared by 0 bases and J by 3 bases, with 13 bases between. CDR1 is SGHRS and CDR2 is YFSETQ in the germline V gene. CDR3 region: CASSLDRQGFGNTIYF. CDR3 DNA sequence: TGCGCCAGCAGCTTGGATCGCCAGGGTTTTGGAAACACCATATATTTT.

The CDR3 DNA reads as TGTGCCAGCAGTCATAGCAATCAGCCCCAGCATTTT. The encoded protein is CASSHSNQPQHF. The chain uses TRBV2 and TRBJ1-5; D is unresolved. Trimming removed 5 bases at V and 0 bases at J, with 2 bases between. This CDR3 has 12 amino acids. From germline, CDR1 is SNHLY and CDR2 FYNNEI.

This chain joins TRBV6-5 and TRBJ1-1, with a weak D call TRBD1 (6 bases). Trimming removed 6 bases at V and 4 bases at J, with 12 bases between. Looked up from germline, CDR1 is MNHEY and CDR2 is SVGAGI. The CDR3 is 13 residues long. This CDR3 reads CASRQGGGTEAFF. DNA for the CDR3: TGTGCCAGCAGACAGGGTGGGGGCACTGAAGCTTTCTTT.

The genes are TRBV2 and TRBJ1-2, with TRBD1 matching over 12 bases. Germline V gives CDR1 SNHLY, CDR2 FYNNEI. J lost 8 bases, V lost 8 bases, and 9 bases had no gene match. The CDR3 is 14 residues long. The CDR3 reads CASSDPGTGGGYTF. The CDR3 region has the DNA TGTGCCAGCTCCGACCCCGGGACAGGGGGCGGCTACACCTTC.

V usage is TRBV28 and J usage is TRBJ1-6; D remains ambiguous. Germline lookup yields CDR1 MDHEN and CDR2 SYDVKM. This CDR3 spans 15 amino acids. The germline V and J ends were trimmed by 6 bases and 6 bases, with 15 bases remaining between them. The DNA of the CDR3 is TGTGCCAGCAGCCCGTCGTGGCACAGTAATTCACCCCTCCACTTT. Its translation is CASSPSWHSNSPLHF.